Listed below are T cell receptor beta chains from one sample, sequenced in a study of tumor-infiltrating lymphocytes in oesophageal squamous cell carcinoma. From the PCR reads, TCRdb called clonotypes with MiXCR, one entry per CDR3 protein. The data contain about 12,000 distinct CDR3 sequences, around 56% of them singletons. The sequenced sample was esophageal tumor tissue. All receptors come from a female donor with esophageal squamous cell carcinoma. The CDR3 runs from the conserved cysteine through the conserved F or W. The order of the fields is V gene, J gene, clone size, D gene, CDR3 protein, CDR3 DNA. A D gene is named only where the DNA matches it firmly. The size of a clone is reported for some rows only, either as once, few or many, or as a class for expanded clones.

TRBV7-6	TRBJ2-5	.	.	CASSLGAVQETQYF	TGTGCCAGCAGCTTAGGAGCGGTCCAAGAGACCCAGTACTTC
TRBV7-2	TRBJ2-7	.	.	CANSVSHEQYF	TGTGCCAATAGCGTTTCCCACGAGCAGTACTTC
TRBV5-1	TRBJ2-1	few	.	CASSIGIGWNEQFF	TGCGCCAGCAGCATCGGTATAGGTTGGAATGAGCAGTTCTTC
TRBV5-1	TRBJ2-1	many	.	CASSSGGTLYNEQFF	TGCGCCAGCAGCTCGGGCGGGACTCTTTACAATGAGCAGTTCTTC
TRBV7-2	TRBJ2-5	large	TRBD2	CASSLATSGGETQYF	TGTGCCAGCAGCTTAGCAACTAGCGGGGGAGAGACCCAGTACTTC
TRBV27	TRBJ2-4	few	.	CASRMDSFNSPLHF	TGTGCCAGCAGGATGGACAGTTTTAATTCACCCCTCCACTTC
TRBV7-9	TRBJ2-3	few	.	CASSFFAGSTDTQYF	TGTGCCAGCAGCTTTTTTGCGGGAAGCACAGATACGCAGTATTTT
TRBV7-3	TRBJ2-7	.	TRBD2	CASSLNAGRASGNEQYF	TGTGCCAGCAGCTTAAACGCCGGGAGGGCATCCGGGAACGAGCAGTACTTC
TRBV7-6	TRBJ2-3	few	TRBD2	CASSLEPGLQTTQYF	TGTGCCAGCAGCTTAGAACCGGGACTACAGACTACGCAGTATTTT
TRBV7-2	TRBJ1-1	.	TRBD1	CASNAPGQGAKTEAFF	TGTGCCAGCAATGCTCCGGGACAGGGTGCGAAGACTGAAGCTTTCTTT
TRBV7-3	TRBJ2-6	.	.	CASSSSPGANVLTF	TGTGCCAGCAGCTCTTCCCCTGGGGCCAACGTCCTGACTTTC
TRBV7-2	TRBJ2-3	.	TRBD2	CASSFVAGSWTDTQYF	TGTGCCAGCAGCTTCGTAGCGGGGAGCTGGACAGATACGCAGTATTTT
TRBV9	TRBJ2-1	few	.	CASSARDFTYNEQFF	TGTGCCAGCAGCGCCCGGGACTTCACCTACAATGAGCAGTTCTTC
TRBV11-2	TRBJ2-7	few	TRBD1	CASSLMGGTGGHEQYF	TGTGCCAGCAGCTTAATGGGGGGGACAGGGGGGCACGAGCAGTACTTC
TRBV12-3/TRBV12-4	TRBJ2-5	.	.	CASSLGRGDQETQYF	TGTGCCAGCAGTTTGGGGCGGGGTGACCAAGAGACCCAGTACTTC
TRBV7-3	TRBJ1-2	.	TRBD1	CASSLTGVEGYTF	TGTGCCAGCAGCTTGACAGGGGTAGAAGGCTACACCTTC
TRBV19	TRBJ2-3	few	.	CASSIMGAQETQYF	TGTGCCAGTAGTATAATGGGGGCCCAAGAGACCCAGTATTTT
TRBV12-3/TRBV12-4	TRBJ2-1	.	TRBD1	CASTWTGADNEQFF	TGTGCCAGCACCTGGACAGGGGCGGACAATGAGCAGTTCTTC
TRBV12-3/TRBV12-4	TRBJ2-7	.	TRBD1	CASRTGTGSNYEQYF	TGTGCCAGCAGAACCGGGACAGGGTCGAACTACGAGCAGTACTTC
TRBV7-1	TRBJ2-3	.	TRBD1	CASSPRQGGTDTQYF	TGTGCCAGCAGCCCCAGACAGGGAGGCACAGATACGCAGTATTTT
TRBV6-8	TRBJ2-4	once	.	CASSYTTDVGNIQYF	TGTGCCAGCAGTTACACGACGGACGTGGGAAACATTCAGTACTTC
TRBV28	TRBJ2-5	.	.	CASSLYWAGETQYF	TGTGCCAGCAGTCTGTATTGGGCGGGGGAGACCCAGTACTTC
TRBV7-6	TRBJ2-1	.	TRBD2	CASSLALAGGLDEQFF	TGTGCCAGCAGCTTAGCTCTAGCGGGAGGGTTAGATGAGCAGTTCTTC
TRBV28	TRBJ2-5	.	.	CASSSNSRTDTQYF	TGTGCCAGCAGTTCCAACTCACGCACAGATACGCAGTACTTC
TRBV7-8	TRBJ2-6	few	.	CASSLRGLDFSGANVLTF	TGTGCCAGCAGCTTACGAGGGCTGGATTTTTCTGGGGCCAACGTCCTGACTTTC
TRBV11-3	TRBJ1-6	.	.	CASSPGLSYNSPLHF	TGTGCCAGCAGTCCGGGGCTCTCCTATAATTCACCCCTCCACTTC
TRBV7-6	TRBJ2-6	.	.	CASSLTNSGANVLTF	TGTGCCAGCAGCTTAACGAATTCTGGGGCCAACGTCCTGACTTTC
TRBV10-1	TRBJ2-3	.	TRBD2	CASSDRSGSGSDTQYF	TGCGCCAGCAGTGACCGTAGCGGGAGCGGGTCAGATACGCAGTATTTT
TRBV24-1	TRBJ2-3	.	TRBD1	CATSDATLTGETQYF	TGTGCCACCAGTGATGCCACCTTGACAGGGGAGACCCAGTATTTT
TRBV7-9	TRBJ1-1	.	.	CASREMGGITEAFF	TGTGCCAGCAGAGAGATGGGGGGAATCACTGAAGCTTTCTTT
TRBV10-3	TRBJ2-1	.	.	CAISGFNEQFF	TGTGCCATCAGTGGGTTTAATGAGCAGTTCTTC
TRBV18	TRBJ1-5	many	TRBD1	CASSHRTGVNQPQHF	TGTGCCAGCTCTCACAGGACAGGGGTTAATCAGCCCCAGCATTTT
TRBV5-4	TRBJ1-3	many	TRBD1	CASSLTGGGNTIYF	TGTGCCAGCAGCTTGACAGGGGGTGGAAACACCATATATTTT
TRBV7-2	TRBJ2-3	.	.	CASSLSPGDPQYF	TGTGCCAGCAGCTTATCCCCAGGGGATCCGCAGTATTTT
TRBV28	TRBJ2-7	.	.	CASSLTSFEQYF	TGTGCCAGCAGTTTAACTAGCTTTGAGCAGTACTTC
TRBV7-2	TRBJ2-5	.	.	CASSLGVEETQYF	TGTGCCAGCAGCTTAGGGGTAGAAGAGACCCAGTACTTC
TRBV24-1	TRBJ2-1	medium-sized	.	CATSERAPMGEQFF	TGTGCCACCAGTGAGCGGGCCCCCATGGGTGAGCAGTTCTTC